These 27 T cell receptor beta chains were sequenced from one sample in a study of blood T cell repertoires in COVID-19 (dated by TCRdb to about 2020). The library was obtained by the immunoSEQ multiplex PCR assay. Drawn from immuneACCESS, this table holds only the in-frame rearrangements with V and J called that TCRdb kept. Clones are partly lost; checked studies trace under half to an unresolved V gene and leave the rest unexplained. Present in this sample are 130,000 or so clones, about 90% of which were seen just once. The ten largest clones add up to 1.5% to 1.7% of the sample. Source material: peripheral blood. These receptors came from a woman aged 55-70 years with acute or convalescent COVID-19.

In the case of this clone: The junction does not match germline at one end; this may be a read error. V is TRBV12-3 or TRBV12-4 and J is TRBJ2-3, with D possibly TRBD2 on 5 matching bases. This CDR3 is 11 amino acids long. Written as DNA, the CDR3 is TGTGCCAGCCGGGGATTACGAGAGAGAAATTTT. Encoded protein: CASRGLRERNF.

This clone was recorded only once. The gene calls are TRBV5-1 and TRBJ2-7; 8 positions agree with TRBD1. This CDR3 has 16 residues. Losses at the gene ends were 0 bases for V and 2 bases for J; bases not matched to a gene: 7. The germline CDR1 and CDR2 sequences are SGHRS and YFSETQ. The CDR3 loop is CASSLGNRGIPYEQYF. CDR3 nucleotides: TGCGCCAGCAGCTTGGGGAACAGGGGGATTCCCTACGAGCAGTACTTC. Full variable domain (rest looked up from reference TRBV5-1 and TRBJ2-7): KAGVTQTPRYLIKTRGQQVTLSCSPISGHRSVSWYQQTPGQGLQFLFEYFSETQRNKGNFPGRFSGRQFSNSRSEMNVSTLELGDSALYLCASSLGNRGIPYEQYFGPGTRLTVT.

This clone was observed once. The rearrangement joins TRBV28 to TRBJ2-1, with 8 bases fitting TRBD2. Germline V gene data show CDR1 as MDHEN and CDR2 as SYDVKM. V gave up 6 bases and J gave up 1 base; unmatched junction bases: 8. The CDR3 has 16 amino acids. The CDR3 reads CASSLIAGRSYNEQFF. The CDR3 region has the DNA TGTGCCAGCAGCCTAATAGCGGGGAGGTCCTACAATGAGCAGTTCTTC.

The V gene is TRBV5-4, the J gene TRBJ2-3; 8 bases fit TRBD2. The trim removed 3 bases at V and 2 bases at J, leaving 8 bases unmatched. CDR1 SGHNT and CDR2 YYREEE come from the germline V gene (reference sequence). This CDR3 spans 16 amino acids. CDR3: CASSWGPAGATDTQYF. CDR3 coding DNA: TGTGCCAGCAGCTGGGGGCCAGCGGGGGCCACAGATACGCAGTATTTT.

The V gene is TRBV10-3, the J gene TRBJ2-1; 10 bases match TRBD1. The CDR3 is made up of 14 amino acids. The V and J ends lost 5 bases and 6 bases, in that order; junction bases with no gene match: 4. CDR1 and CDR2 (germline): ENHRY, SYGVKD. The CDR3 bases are TGTGCCATCAGTCGACAGGGGGCATCCAATGAGCAGTTCTTC. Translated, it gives CAISRQGASNEQFF.

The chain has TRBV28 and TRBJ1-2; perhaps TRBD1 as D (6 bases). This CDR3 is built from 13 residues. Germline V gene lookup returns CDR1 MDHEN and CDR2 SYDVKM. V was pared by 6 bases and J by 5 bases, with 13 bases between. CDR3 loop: CASRPEGVYGYTF. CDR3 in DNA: TGTGCCAGCAGGCCAGAGGGGGTGTATGGCTACACCTTC.

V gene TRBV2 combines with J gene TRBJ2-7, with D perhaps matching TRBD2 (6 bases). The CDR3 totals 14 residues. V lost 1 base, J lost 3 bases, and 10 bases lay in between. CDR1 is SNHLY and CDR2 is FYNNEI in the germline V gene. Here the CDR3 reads CASSEGLGLYEQYF. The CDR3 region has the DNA TGTGCCAGCAGTGAAGGTTTGGGACTCTACGAGCAGTACTTC.

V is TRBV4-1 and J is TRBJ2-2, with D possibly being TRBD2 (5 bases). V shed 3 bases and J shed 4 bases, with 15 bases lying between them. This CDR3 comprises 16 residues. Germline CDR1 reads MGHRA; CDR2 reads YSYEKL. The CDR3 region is CASSHFTGVSTGELFF. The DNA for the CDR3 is TGCGCCAGCAGCCACTTCACCGGGGTGAGCACCGGGGAGCTGTTTTTT.

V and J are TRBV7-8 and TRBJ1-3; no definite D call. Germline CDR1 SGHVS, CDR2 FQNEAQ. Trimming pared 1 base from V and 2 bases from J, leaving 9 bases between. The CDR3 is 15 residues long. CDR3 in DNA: TGTGCCAGCAGCTTAGAAGGCAGGCCTGGAAACACCATATATTTT. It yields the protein CASSLEGRPGNTIYF.

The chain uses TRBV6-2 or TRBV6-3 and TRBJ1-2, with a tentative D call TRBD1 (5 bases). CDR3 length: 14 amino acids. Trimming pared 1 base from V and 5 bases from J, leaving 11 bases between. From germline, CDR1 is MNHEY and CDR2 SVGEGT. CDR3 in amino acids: CASSYLTEEYGYTF. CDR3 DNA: TGTGCCAGCAGTTACTTGACAGAGGAGTATGGCTACACCTTC.

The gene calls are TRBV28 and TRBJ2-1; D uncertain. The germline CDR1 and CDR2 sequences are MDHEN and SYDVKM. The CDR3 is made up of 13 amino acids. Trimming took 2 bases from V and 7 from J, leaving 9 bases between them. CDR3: CASSLISKNEQFF. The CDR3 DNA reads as TGTGCCAGCAGTTTAATATCTAAAAATGAGCAGTTCTTC. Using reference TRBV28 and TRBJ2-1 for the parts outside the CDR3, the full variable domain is DVKVTQSSRYLVKRTGEKVFLECVQDMDHENMFWYRQDPGLGLRLIYFSYDVKMKEKGDIPEGYSVSREKKERFSLILESASTNQTSMYLCASSLISKNEQFFGPGTRLTVL.

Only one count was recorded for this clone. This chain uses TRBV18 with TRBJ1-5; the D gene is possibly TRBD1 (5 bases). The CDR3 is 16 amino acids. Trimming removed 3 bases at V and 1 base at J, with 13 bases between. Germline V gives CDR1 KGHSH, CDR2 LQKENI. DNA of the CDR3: TGTGCCAGCTCACCTCAACAGGCTCAGAGCAATCAGCCCCAGCATTTT. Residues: CASSPQQAQSNQPQHF.

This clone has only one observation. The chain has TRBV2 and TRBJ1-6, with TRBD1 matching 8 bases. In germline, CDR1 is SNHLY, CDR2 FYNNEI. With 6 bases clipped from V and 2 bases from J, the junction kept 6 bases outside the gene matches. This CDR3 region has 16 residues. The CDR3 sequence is CASSWQGATYNSPLHF. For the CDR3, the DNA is TGTGCCAGCAGCTGGCAGGGGGCTACCTATAATTCACCCCTCCACTTT.

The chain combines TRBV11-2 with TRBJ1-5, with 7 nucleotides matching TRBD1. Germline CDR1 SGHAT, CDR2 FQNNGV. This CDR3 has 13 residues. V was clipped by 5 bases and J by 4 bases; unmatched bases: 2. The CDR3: CASSPGQNQPQHF. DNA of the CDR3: TGTGCCAGCAGCCCGGGACAGAATCAGCCCCAGCATTTT. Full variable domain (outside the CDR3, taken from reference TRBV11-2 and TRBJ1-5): EAGVAQSPRYKIIEKRQSVAFWCNPISGHATLYWYQQILGQGPKLLIQFQNNGVVDDSQLPKDRFSAERLKGVDSTLKIQPAKLEDSAVYLCASSPGQNQPQHFGDGTRLSIL.

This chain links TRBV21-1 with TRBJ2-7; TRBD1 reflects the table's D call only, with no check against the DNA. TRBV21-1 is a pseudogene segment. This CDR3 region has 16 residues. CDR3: CASSNRRQGVKYEQYF. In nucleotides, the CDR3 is TGTGCCAGCAGCAACCGTCGACAGGGCGTTAAGTACGAGCAGTACTTC.

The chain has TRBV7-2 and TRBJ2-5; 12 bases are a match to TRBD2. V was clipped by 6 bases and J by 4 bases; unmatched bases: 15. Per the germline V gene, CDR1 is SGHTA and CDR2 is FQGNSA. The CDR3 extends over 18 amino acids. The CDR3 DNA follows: TGTGCCAGCAGGACTTCTAGCGGGGGGGTCGGGGTAGGAGAGACCCAGTACTTC. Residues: CASRTSSGGVGVGETQYF. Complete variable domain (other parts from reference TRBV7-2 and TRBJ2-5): GAGVSQSPSNKVTEKGKDVELRCDPISGHTALYWYRQSLGQGLEFLIYFQGNSAPDKSGLPSDRFSAERTGGSVSTLTIQRTQQEDSAVYLCASRTSSGGVGVGETQYFGPGTRLLVL.

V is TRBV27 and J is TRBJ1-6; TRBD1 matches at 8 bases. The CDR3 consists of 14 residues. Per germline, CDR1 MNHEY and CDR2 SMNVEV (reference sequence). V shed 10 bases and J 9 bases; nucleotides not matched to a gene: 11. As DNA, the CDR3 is TGTGCCACAGGGCCTGGGACAGGACTTTCACCCCTCCACTTT. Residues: CATGPGTGLSPLHF.

CDR3 DNA: TGTGCTACACTCGAGGGACAGGGGAGGGAAAAACTGTTTTTT. Its protein is CATLEGQGREKLFF. The chain uses TRBV2 and TRBJ1-4, with 10 bases lining up with TRBD1. This CDR3 region has 14 residues. Looked up from germline, CDR1 is SNHLY and CDR2 is FYNNEI.

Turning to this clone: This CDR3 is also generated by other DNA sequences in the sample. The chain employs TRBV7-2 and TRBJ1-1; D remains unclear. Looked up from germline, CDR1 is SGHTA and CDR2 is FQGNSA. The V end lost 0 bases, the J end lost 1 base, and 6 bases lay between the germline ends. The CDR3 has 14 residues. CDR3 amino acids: CASSLASGNTEAFF. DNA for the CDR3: TGTGCCAGCAGCTTAGCCAGCGGGAACACTGAAGCTTTCTTT. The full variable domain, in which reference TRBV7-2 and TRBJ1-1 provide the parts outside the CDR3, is GAGVSQSPSNKVTEKGKDVELRCDPISGHTALYWYRQSLGQGLEFLIYFQGNSAPDKSGLPSDRFSAERTGGSVSTLTIQRTQQEDSAVYLCASSLASGNTEAFFGQGTRLTVV.

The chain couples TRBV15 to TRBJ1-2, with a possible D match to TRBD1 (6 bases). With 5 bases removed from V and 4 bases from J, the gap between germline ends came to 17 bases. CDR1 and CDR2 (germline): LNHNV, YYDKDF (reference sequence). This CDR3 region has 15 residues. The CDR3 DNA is TGTGCCACCAGCGACTTCAGGGGTTTAAGCTATGGCTACACCTTC. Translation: CATSDFRGLSYGYTF. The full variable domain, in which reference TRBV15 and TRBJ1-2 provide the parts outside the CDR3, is DAMVIQNPRYQVTQFGKPVTLSCSQTLNHNVMYWYQQKSSQAPKLLFHYYDKDFNNEADTPDNFQSRRPNTSFCFLDIRSPGLGDTAMYLCATSDFRGLSYGYTFGSGTRLTVV.

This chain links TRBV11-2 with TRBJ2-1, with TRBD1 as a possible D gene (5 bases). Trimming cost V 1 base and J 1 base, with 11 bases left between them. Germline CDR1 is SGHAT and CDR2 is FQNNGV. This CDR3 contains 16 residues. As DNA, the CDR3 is TGTGCCAGCAGCTTAGCCCCGCCAGGGTCCTACAATGAGCAGTTCTTC. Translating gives CASSLAPPGSYNEQFF.

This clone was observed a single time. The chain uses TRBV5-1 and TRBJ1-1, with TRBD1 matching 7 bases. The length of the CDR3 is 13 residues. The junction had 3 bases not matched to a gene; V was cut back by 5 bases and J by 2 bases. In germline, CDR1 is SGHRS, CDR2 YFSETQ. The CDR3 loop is CASRWDSNTEAFF. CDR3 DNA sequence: TGCGCCAGCAGGTGGGACAGTAACACTGAAGCTTTCTTT.

The CDR3 protein is CASRGTGGGYTF. CDR3 sequence (DNA): TGTGCCAGCAGGGGGACAGGGGGCGGCTACACCTTC. The chain uses TRBV6-5 and TRBJ1-2; 12 bases map to TRBD1. The CDR3 has 12 amino acids. Germline V gives CDR1 MNHEY, CDR2 SVGAGI. V shed 6 bases and J 8 bases; nucleotides not matched to a gene: 1.

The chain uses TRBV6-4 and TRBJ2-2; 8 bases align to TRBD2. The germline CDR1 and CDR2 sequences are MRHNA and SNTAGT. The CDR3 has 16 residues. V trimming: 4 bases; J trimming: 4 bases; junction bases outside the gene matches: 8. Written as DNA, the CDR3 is TGTGCCAGCAGTGCCGAGTCGGGGGGGTTCACCGGGGAGCTGTTTTTT. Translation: CASSAESGGFTGELFF.

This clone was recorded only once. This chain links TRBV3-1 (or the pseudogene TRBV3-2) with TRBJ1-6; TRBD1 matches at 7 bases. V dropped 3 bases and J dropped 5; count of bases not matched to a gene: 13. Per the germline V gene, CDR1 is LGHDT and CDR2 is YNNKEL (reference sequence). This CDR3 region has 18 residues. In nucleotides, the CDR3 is TGTGCCAGCAGCCATTTGACCCTACAGGGGCCAGATAATTCACCCCTCCACTTT. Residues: CASSHLTLQGPDNSPLHF.

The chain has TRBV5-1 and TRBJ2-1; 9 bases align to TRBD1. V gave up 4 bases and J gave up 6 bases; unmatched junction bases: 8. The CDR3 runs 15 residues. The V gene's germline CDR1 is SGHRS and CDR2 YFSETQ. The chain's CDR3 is CASSQPGQGANEQFF. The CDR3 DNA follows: TGCGCCAGCAGCCAACCGGGACAGGGCGCCAATGAGCAGTTCTTC.

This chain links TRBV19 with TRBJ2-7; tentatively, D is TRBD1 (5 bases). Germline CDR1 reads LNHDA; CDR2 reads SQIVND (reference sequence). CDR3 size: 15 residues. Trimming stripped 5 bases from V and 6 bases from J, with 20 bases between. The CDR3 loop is CASSRRLGVSGEQYF. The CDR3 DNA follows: TGTGCCAGTAGTCGACGCCTAGGGGTGTCGGGCGAGCAGTACTTC.